The clone carrying this T cell receptor beta chain has just one count. The record originates from a study of CD8+ T cells in alopecia areata. Study at large: Oral tofacitinib, 5 to 10 mg twice daily, was given in an open-label trial.

cDNA serving as the sequencing template came from extracted, reverse transcribed RNA. The data were produced by immunoSEQ multiplex PCR, yet TCRdb's version contains in-frame clones alone and is incomplete. The sample yields approximately 61,000 clones, around 96% seen once. The CDR3 covers 15 residues. Germline assignment: CDR1 MGHRA and CDR2 YSYEKL. Unmatched junction bases numbered 8, after V lost 6 bases and J lost 3 bases. Specimen: CD8+ T cells sorted from blood, collected at week 0. The chain couples TRBV4-1 to TRBJ2-7, with TRBD2 identical over 10 bases. This receptor was taken from a human donor with alopecia areata. This chain's CDR3 is CASRQRGGHVYEQYF. The CDR3 bases are TGCGCCAGCAGACAGCGGGGGGGCCACGTCTACGAGCAGTACTTC.